This TCR beta chain was retrieved from a study of cytomegalovirus exposure and HLA in healthy donors. General study findings and limits: Cytomegalovirus-associated TCR beta chains were listed, numbering some 150.

PCR involved 60 Vbeta and 13 Jbeta primers. The repertoire was sequenced with immunoSEQ multiplex PCR; TCRdb's copy has only in-frame clones and lacks some. This sample has about 190,000 clones, with 65% to 75% found just once. Germline V gene lookup returns CDR1 SNHLY and CDR2 FYNNEI. Trimming removed 6 bases at V and 0 bases at J, with 12 bases between. The CDR3 covers 14 residues. A remark on this clone: What it binds is unknown.

The receptor was derived from a man aged 30-40 years in good health and CMV-seropositive. The chain joins TRBV2 to TRBJ2-7; D remains unclear. Sequenced: PBMCs. CDR3 nucleotide sequence: TGTGCCAGCAGAATCGAGGTGAGCTCCTACGAGCAGTACTTC. Protein product: CASRIEVSSYEQYF.